Listed here are 5 T cell receptor beta chains from one sample, sequenced in a study of cytomegalovirus exposure and HLA in healthy donors. Profiling relied on immunoSEQ multiplex PCR, and the TCRdb table lists in-frame clones only, not all of them. The sample has approximately 150,000 clones; 91% are singletons. The specimen sequenced was PBMCs. Receptors were obtained from a woman under 30 in good health and CMV-seropositive.

Only one count was recorded for this clone. V and J are TRBV6-5 and TRBJ2-1; a possible D gene is TRBD2 (5 bases). This CDR3 spans 16 amino acids. CDR1 MNHEY and CDR2 SVGAGI come from the germline V gene. The V gene lost 2 bases and the J gene lost 4 bases, with 15 bases spanning the gap. The CDR3 coding sequence is TGTGCCAGCAGTTACGGAGACGGACTTTATTACAATGAGCAGTTCTTC. Amino acids: CASSYGDGLYYNEQFF.

This sequence joins TRBV7-3 and TRBJ2-1; 7 nucleotides line up with TRBD2. With V trimmed by 0 bases and J by 5 bases, 7 bases remained unmatched. CDR3 size: 16 residues. Per germline, CDR1 SGHTA and CDR2 FQGTGA. This CDR3 is CASSLTPGLTNNEQFF. DNA for the CDR3: TGTGCCAGCAGCTTAACACCGGGACTAACTAACAATGAGCAGTTCTTC.

The V and J genes are TRBV18 and TRBJ2-1, with D perhaps TRBD1 (5 bases). The CDR3 totals 14 residues. The V and J ends lost 6 bases and 6 bases respectively, with 15 bases between them. Germline CDR1 KGHSH, CDR2 LQKENI. The chain's CDR3 is CASSTRASSNEQFF. The CDR3 region has the DNA TGTGCCAGCTCGACCAGGGCTAGTTCCAATGAGCAGTTCTTC. The variable domain in full, with the rest retrieved from reference TRBV18 and TRBJ2-1, is NAGVMQNPRHLVRRRGQEARLRCSPMKGHSHVYWYRQLPEEGLKFMVYLQKENIIDESGMPKERFSAEFPKEGPSILRIQQVVRGDSAAYFCASSTRASSNEQFFGPGTRLTVL.

The chain combines TRBV7-2 with TRBJ1-1; D gene uncertain. Germline CDR1 is SGHTA and CDR2 is FQGNSA. The CDR3 extends over 14 amino acids. The germline V and J ends were trimmed by 5 bases and 0 bases, with 10 bases remaining between them. Written as DNA, the CDR3 is TGTGCCAGCAGCCCCTACGGGATGAACACTGAAGCTTTCTTT. It codes for CASSPYGMNTEAFF.

The CDR3 region is CASSSDRNSNQPQHF. The DNA for the CDR3 is TGTGCCAGCAGCTCTGACAGAAATAGCAATCAGCCCCAGCATTTT. The rearrangement uses TRBV2 and TRBJ1-5; possibly TRBD1 for D (5 bases). Germline V CDR1 and CDR2: SNHLY, FYNNEI. V lost 6 bases and J lost 0, with 12 bases in between. This CDR3 contains 15 residues.